This T cell receptor beta chain was recovered during a study of naive and memory T cell subsets. This clonotype showed up just a few times. Its antigen is currently unknown. An equimolar mix of two oligonucleotides served as the beta constant-region primer for TRBC1 and TRBC2. The ligated cDNA underwent four PCR rounds using SP2 and nested alpha and beta constant-region primers. The cDNA 3' end received a ligated single-stranded oligonucleotide carrying the SP2 primer and a 12-nucleotide UMI. In TCRdb, the UMI-ligation and nested PCR reads were re-called with MiXCR into one record per CDR3 protein. The sample shows over 20,000 distinct CDR3 sequences, 7% to 10% of them seen only once. Whole-study findings and limits: Over 90% of naive TCR sequences appeared only once after error correction, unlike memory subsets.

This CDR3 is 13 amino acids long. The germline V gene has CDR1 MNHEY and CDR2 SVGEGT. V was shortened by 5 bases and J by 5 bases, with 9 bases between the two germline ends. CD4+ T cell IFNgamma after overnight CMV lysate exposure gave donor CMV status. Cells stained for CD3, CD4, CD8, CD45RA and CD27 were sorted into four subsets. The specimen sequenced was central memory CD8+ T cells from blood. This sequence joins TRBV6-2 or TRBV6-3 and TRBJ2-2; tentatively, D is TRBD1 (6 bases). The receptor was isolated from a human donor in good health. CDR3 amino acids: CASSNRETGELFF. The CDR3 bases are TGTGCCAGCAGTAACAGGGAAACCGGGGAGCTGTTTTTT.